These T cell receptor beta chains were read from a single sample in a study of OX40 agonist ivuxolimab in advanced cancers. Sequenced by immunoSEQ multiplex PCR; TCRdb stores in-frame clones only, minus some. Found here are 25,000 to 30,000 clones, almost 80% of them singletons; the top ten hold 11%. Sequencing was performed on CD4+ or CD8+ T cells sorted from blood, taken in a trial of the OX40 agonist ivuxolimab. These receptors originate from an adult with an advanced solid tumor such as melanoma, head and neck, liver or kidney cancer. CDR3s include the opening cysteine and the closing phenylalanine or tryptophan. Fields, in order: V gene, J gene, D gene, clone size, CDR3 DNA, CDR3 protein. D genes are given only for firm matches. Clone size appears in some rows only: once, few, many, or a class for an expanded clone.

>TRBV5-1|TRBJ1-1|TRBD1|NA
TGCGCCAGCAGCTTGGGGACAGGCGACACTGAAGCTTTCTTT
CASSLGTGDTEAFF
>TRBV7-9|TRBJ2-7|NA|NA
TGTGCCAGCAGCGGGGGACACTCGGTCAACTACGAGCAGTACTTC
CASSGGHSVNYEQYF
>TRBV5-4|TRBJ2-3|TRBD2|few
TGTGCCAGCAGCGTAGGACTAGCGGGGGGTACGGATACGCAGTATTTT
CASSVGLAGGTDTQYF
>TRBV7-9|TRBJ2-5|TRBD1|few
TGTGCCAGCAGCTTCTTTCCTCGGGACAGAGGGCAAGAGACCCAGTACTTC
CASSFFPRDRGQETQYF
>TRBV5-6|TRBJ2-5|TRBD1|NA
TGTGCCAGCAGGCGCACAGGGGGAGAGACCCAGTACTTC
CASRRTGGETQYF
>TRBV9|TRBJ2-7|NA|NA
TGTGCCAGCAGCGTGGGCCTTTTGGACCAGCTCTACGAGCAGTACTTC
CASSVGLLDQLYEQYF
>TRBV7-6|TRBJ2-3|TRBD2|NA
TGTGCCAGCAGCCCATTAGTGAGCGGGACCAGCACAGATACGCAGTATTTT
CASSPLVSGTSTDTQYF
>TRBV7-9|TRBJ2-7|NA|NA
TGTGCCAGCAGCTTAGTTGGAGACTACGAGCAGTACTTC
CASSLVGDYEQYF
>TRBV27|TRBJ1-5|NA|NA
TGTGCCAGCAGCCTAGGGTCCAATCAGCCCCAGCATTTT
CASSLGSNQPQHF
>TRBV2|TRBJ2-7|NA|NA
TGTGCCAGCAGTGAAGGAGTCGAGCAGTACTTC
CASSEGVEQYF
>TRBV25-1|TRBJ2-5|TRBD2|NA
TGTGCCAGCAGTCCGCTAGCGGGGGGCGTACAAGAGACCCAGTACTTC
CASSPLAGGVQETQYF
>TRBV9|TRBJ1-2|NA|NA
TGTGCCAGCAGCTCCAGGACGGGGGGCTATGGCTACACCTTC
CASSSRTGGYGYTF
>TRBV19|TRBJ2-7|TRBD1|few
TGTGCCAGTAGTCACAGGGGGATCTCCTACGAGCAGTACTTC
CASSHRGISYEQYF
>TRBV27|TRBJ2-7|NA|NA
TGTGCCAGCAGCCCCGCGTTGGGGAGCGAGCAGTACTTC
CASSPALGSEQYF
>TRBV5-8|TRBJ1-2|NA|NA
TGTGCCAGCAGCCAAGTCGAGGCAGCTCTGAACTATGGCTACACCTTC
CASSQVEAALNYGYTF
>TRBV30|TRBJ1-1|NA|NA
TGTGCCTGGAGCCCCTCTGGGGCAGGGGAAGCTTTCTTT
CAWSPSGAGEAFF
>TRBV7-6|TRBJ2-5|TRBD1|NA
TGTGCCAGCAGCTTAGCGGCGACAGGGGAAGAGACCCAGTACTTC
CASSLAATGEETQYF
>TRBV19|TRBJ2-7|TRBD1|NA
TGTGCCAGTAGTAGCCACGACAGGGCAAAAGCCTACGAGCAGTACTTC
CASSSHDRAKAYEQYF
>TRBV6-1|TRBJ1-1|TRBD1|NA
TGTGCCAGCAGTGACCGACAGGGGTACACTGAAGCTTTCTTT
CASSDRQGYTEAFF
>TRBV30|TRBJ1-2|NA|medium-sized
TGTGCCTGGGCCCTTGAATATGGCTACACCTTC
CAWALEYGYTF
>TRBV6-6|TRBJ1-4|NA|NA
TGTGCCAGCAGTTACTCGATCTGGGACTCTAATGAAAAACTGTTTTTT
CASSYSIWDSNEKLFF
>TRBV6-5|TRBJ2-2|NA|NA
TGTGCCAGCAGTTACTCGAAGGACACCGGGGAGCTGTTTTTT
CASSYSKDTGELFF
>TRBV5-6|TRBJ1-3|NA|NA
TGTGCCAGCAGCCCTGACGGAGGCTCTGGAAACACCATATATTTT
CASSPDGGSGNTIYF
>TRBV19|TRBJ1-4|TRBD1|NA
TGTGCCAGTAGCCGGAGGGGGCAGATTAATGAAAAACTGTTTTTT
CASSRRGQINEKLFF
>TRBV19|TRBJ2-3|NA|NA
TGTGCCAGTAGTGGAGAGGATCGGACGACAGATACGCAGTATTTT
CASSGEDRTTDTQYF
>TRBV19|TRBJ2-1|TRBD1|NA
TGTGCCAGTAGTTCACCGGGACAGTCCTACAATGAGCAGTTCTTC
CASSSPGQSYNEQFF
>TRBV30|TRBJ1-1|NA|NA
TGTGCCTGGAGTTTAGGTGACCGACGGACTGAAGCTTTCTTT
CAWSLGDRRTEAFF
>TRBV2|TRBJ2-7|TRBD1|NA
TGTGCCAGCTCCGGACAGGGGGCGAGTTACGAGCAGTACTTC
CASSGQGASYEQYF
>TRBV29-1|TRBJ1-3|TRBD1|NA
TGCAGCGTTGTCGGAGACAGGGGGCCTGGAAACACCATATATTTT
CSVVGDRGPGNTIYF
>TRBV6-6|TRBJ2-1|NA|few
TGTGCCAGCAGTTACGAGGGGCCGGGCCCCAATGAGCAGTTCTTC
CASSYEGPGPNEQFF
>TRBV5-5|TRBJ1-1|TRBD1|NA
TGTGCCAGCAGCCTTAGACAGGGGCTTTTCACTGAAGCTTTCTTT
CASSLRQGLFTEAFF
>TRBV27|TRBJ1-4|NA|NA
TGTGCCAGCAGTTTATGGGGGAGCCTTAATGAAAAACTGTTTTTT
CASSLWGSLNEKLFF
>TRBV7-9|TRBJ2-5|NA|NA
TGTGCCAGCAGCCCCGACACTACCCAAGAGACCCAGTACTTC
CASSPDTTQETQYF
>TRBV19|TRBJ2-7|TRBD1|NA
TGTGCCAGTAGTATAGATCTGATTGGGACAGGGGGCTACGAGCAGTACTTC
CASSIDLIGTGGYEQYF
>TRBV21-1|TRBJ1-1|NA|NA
TGTGCCAGCAGCAAATCAGGGGGTGGCACTGAAGCTTTCTTT
CASSKSGGGTEAFF
>TRBV6-1|TRBJ2-7|NA|few
TGTGCCAGCAGTGAATCCCACTGGGCCTCCTACGAGCAGTACTTC
CASSESHWASYEQYF
>TRBV27|TRBJ2-5|TRBD2|NA
TGTGCCAGCAGTTTCCTAGCGGGCAATCAAGAGACCCAGTACTTC
CASSFLAGNQETQYF
>TRBV5-4|TRBJ1-2|NA|once
TGTGCCAGCAGCCCGACGCGGAACTATGGCTACACCTTC
CASSPTRNYGYTF
>TRBV5-6|TRBJ2-3|NA|NA
TGTGCCAGCAGCCGAACTCCAGATACGCAGTATTTT
CASSRTPDTQYF
>TRBV6-1|TRBJ2-7|NA|NA
TGTGCCAGCAGTGAATTCTCTAGCTCCTACGAGCAGTACTTC
CASSEFSSSYEQYF
>TRBV21-1|TRBJ2-6|NA|NA
TGTGCCAGCAGCAGGTCGACAGGGTTATTCTCTGGGGCCAACGTCCTGACTTTC
CASSRSTGLFSGANVLTF
>TRBV29-1|TRBJ2-7|NA|NA
TGCAGCGTTGACACCGGGACGGGCTCCTACGAGCAGTACTTC
CSVDTGTGSYEQYF
>TRBV5-5|TRBJ1-5|TRBD1|NA
TGTGCCAGCAGCAGGACAGGGGGTGAGGGTCAGCCCCAGCATTTT
CASSRTGGEGQPQHF
>TRBV7-9|TRBJ1-1|NA|NA
TGTGCCAGCAGGCCCCCTCGGCAGTCGAACACTGAAGCTTTCTTT
CASRPPRQSNTEAFF
>TRBV2|TRBJ2-3|TRBD2|once
TGTGCCCTCAGAGGAATCGGGAGGCCAGATACGCAGTATTTT
CALRGIGRPDTQYF
>TRBV6-5|TRBJ2-2|TRBD1|NA
TGTGCCAGCCGACCTGGACAGGGACCCACCGGGGAGCTGTTTTTT
CASRPGQGPTGELFF
>TRBV6-5|TRBJ2-6|NA|NA
TGTGCCAGTTCTGGGGCCCTCGGGGCCAACGTCCTGACTTTC
CASSGALGANVLTF
>TRBV21-1|TRBJ1-2|NA|NA
TGTGCCAGCAGCAGGGGGCCGCCTAACTATGGCTACACCTTC
CASSRGPPNYGYTF
>TRBV5-4|TRBJ1-5|NA|NA
TGTGCCAGCAGCAAACCGGGGGCTTCACTAGATTTTTATAGCAATCAGCCCCAGCATTTT
CASSKPGASLDFYSNQPQHF
>TRBV10-3|TRBJ2-2|TRBD2|NA
TGTGCCATCAGCGGCGGGGGGCCTGACACCGGGGAGCTGTTTTTT
CAISGGGPDTGELFF